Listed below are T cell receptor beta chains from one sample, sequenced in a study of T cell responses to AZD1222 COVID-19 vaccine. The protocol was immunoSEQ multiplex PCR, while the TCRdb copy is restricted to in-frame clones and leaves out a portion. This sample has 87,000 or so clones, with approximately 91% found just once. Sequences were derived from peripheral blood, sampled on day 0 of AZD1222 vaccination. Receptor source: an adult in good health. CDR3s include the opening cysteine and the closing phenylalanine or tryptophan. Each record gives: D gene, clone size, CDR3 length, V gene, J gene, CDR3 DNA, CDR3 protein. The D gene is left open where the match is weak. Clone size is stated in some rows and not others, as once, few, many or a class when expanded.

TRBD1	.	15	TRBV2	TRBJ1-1	TGTGCCAGCAGAAGCCTAGGACAGGGGACCACTGAAGCTTTCTTT	CASRSLGQGTTEAFF
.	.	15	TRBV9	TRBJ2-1	TGTGCCAGCAGCGTAGGCGGAAACTCCTACAATGAGCAGTTCTTC	CASSVGGNSYNEQFF
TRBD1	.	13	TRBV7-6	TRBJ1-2	TGTGCCAGCAGTTCGGGACAGGGATATGGCTACACCTTC	CASSSGQGYGYTF
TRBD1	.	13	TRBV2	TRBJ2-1	TGTGCCAGCAGGGGACAGGGGGGCAATGAGCAGTTCTTC	CASRGQGGNEQFF
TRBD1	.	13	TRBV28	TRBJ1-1	TGTGCCAGCAGCCGAACAGGGGGCACTGAAGCTTTCTTT	CASSRTGGTEAFF
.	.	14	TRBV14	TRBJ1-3	TGTGCCAGCAGCCAGCATGGGGGTGGAAACACCATATATTTT	CASSQHGGGNTIYF
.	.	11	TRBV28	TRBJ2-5	TGTGCCAGCAGGAGAGTTGAGACCCAGTACTTC	CASRRVETQYF
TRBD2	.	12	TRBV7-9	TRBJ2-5	TGTGCCAGCGGCGGGGGGGGAAAGACCCAGTACTTC	CASGGGGKTQYF
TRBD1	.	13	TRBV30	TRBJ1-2	TGTGCCTGGAACCCCGACAGGGGGGATGGCTACACCTTC	CAWNPDRGDGYTF
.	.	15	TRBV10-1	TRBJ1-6	TGCGCCAGACACTCTAGGAGTTCCTATAATTCACCCCTCCACTTT	CARHSRSSYNSPLHF
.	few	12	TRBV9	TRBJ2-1	TGTGCCAGCAACGGTTGGATTCATGAGCAGTTCTTC	CASNGWIHEQFF
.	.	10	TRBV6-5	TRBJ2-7	TGTGCCAGCAGAGGGCATTTCCAGTACTTC	CASRGHFQYF
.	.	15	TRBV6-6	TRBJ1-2	TGTGCCAGCAGTTACTCTGAGACAGGAAACTATGGCTACACCTTC	CASSYSETGNYGYTF
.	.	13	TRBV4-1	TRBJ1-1	TGCGCCAGCAGCCTCGTGGGGAACACTGAAGCTTTCTTT	CASSLVGNTEAFF
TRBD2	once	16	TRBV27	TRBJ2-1	TGTGCCAGCAGTCTCCTCCTAGCGGGGGCCCGCAATGAGCAGTTCTTC	CASSLLLAGARNEQFF
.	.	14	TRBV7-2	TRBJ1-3	TGTGCCAGCAGCTTACGTCATCCTGGAAACACCATATATTTT	CASSLRHPGNTIYF
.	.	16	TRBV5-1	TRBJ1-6	TGCGCCAGCAGCTTGGCCCCCGAGCGGGGGTGGTCACCCCTCCACTTT	CASSLAPERGWSPLHF
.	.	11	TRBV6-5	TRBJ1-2	TGTGCCAGCAATCCTCTCTATGGCTACACCTTC	CASNPLYGYTF
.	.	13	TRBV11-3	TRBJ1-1	TGTGCCAGCAGCTTAGATGGCGGTAGGGAAGCTTTCTTT	CASSLDGGREAFF
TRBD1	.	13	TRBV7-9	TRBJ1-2	TGTGCCAGCAGCGCGGGACAGAACTATGGCTACACCTTC	CASSAGQNYGYTF
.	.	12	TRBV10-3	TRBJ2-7	TGTGCCATCAGTGAACCGGGGAGAGAGCAGTACTTC	CAISEPGREQYF
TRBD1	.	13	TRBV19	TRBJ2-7	TGTGCCCTGGGAGACAGGGTCTGGTACGAGCAGTACTTC	CALGDRVWYEQYF
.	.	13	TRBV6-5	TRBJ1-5	TGTGCCAGCAGTTACTCGACGAGTCAGCCCCAGCATTTT	CASSYSTSQPQHF
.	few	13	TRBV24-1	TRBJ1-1	TGTGCCACCAGTGATTGGGTGAACACTGAAGCTTTCTTT	CATSDWVNTEAFF